One and the same sample provided the 28 T cell receptor beta chains below, sequenced in a study of T cell responses to AZD1222 COVID-19 vaccine. TCRdb's table, derived via immunoSEQ multiplex PCR, lists solely in-frame clones and lacks some. This repertoire shows about 170,000 clones, roughly 90% found once; its top ten account for more than 1.5%. The sequenced sample was peripheral blood, obtained on day 0 of AZD1222 vaccination. These receptors were collected from an adult in good health.

V and J are TRBV7-3 and TRBJ2-5; D is perhaps TRBD1 (6 bases). V lost 4 bases to trimming and J lost 4 bases, with 13 bases between them. The CDR3 consists of 14 residues. Germline CDR1 SGHTA, CDR2 FQGTGA. The CDR3 loop is CASSSGQKTETQYF. CDR3 sequence (DNA): TGTGCCAGCAGCTCAGGACAGAAAACAGAGACCCAGTACTTC.

This clone is a singleton in its sample. CDR3 sequence: CASSSPGVTEAFF. The CDR3 DNA reads TGTGCCAGCAGCTCTCCAGGGGTGACTGAAGCTTTCTTT. The chain employs TRBV7-9 and TRBJ1-1; the D gene is possibly TRBD1 (6 bases). Trimming pared 4 bases from V and 5 bases from J, leaving 11 bases between. This CDR3 contains 13 residues. CDR1 is SEHNR, CDR2 FQNEAQ, per germline (reference sequence).

The chain employs TRBV27 and TRBJ2-7; 7 nucleotides match TRBD1. The V gene end was trimmed by 5 bases and the J gene end by 2 bases; junction bases not matched to a gene: 9. The CDR3 consists of 15 residues. CDR1 is MNHEY, CDR2 SMNVEV, per germline (reference sequence). Written as DNA, the CDR3 is TGTGCCAGCAGTGTACAGGGGCCCTCTCCCTACGAGCAGTACTTC. It specifies CASSVQGPSPYEQYF.

The rearrangement links TRBV7-9 to TRBJ1-5; D may be TRBD1 (5 bases). The V end lost 1 base, the J end lost 4 bases, and 11 bases lay between the germline ends. Germline CDR1 reads SEHNR; CDR2 reads FQNEAQ (reference sequence). This CDR3 is 15 amino acids long. This CDR3 is CASSLEGASNQPQHF. CDR3 DNA: TGTGCCAGCAGCTTAGAAGGGGCTTCAAATCAGCCCCAGCATTTT.

The CDR3 coding sequence is TGTGCCAGTAGAGGGGCCCATGCTAGGGGTGAGCAGTTCTTC. This sequence encodes CASRGAHARGEQFF. This chain uses TRBV19 with TRBJ2-1, with TRBD1 as a possible D gene (5 bases). The length of the CDR3 is 14 residues. The germline V gene encodes CDR1 LNHDA and CDR2 SQIVND (reference sequence). The V end lost 6 bases, the J end lost 9 bases, and 18 bases lay between the germline ends.

V and J are TRBV9 and TRBJ2-1, with TRBD2 identical over 7 bases. J was trimmed by 10 bases and V by 0 bases; bases with no gene match: 10. This CDR3 spans 15 amino acids. In germline, CDR1 is SGDLS, CDR2 YYNGEE. CDR3 amino acids: CASSVEGWEGLEQFF. The CDR3 DNA is TGTGCCAGCAGCGTAGAGGGGTGGGAGGGGCTAGAGCAGTTCTTC.

The rearrangement uses TRBV7-9 and TRBJ1-6; a weak D match, TRBD1 (5 bases). The germline V gene has CDR1 SEHNR and CDR2 FQNEAQ (reference sequence). The CDR3 runs 16 residues. V was trimmed by 4 bases and J by 3 bases, leaving 13 bases between them. The CDR3 loop reads CASSSPAGSYNSPLHF. CDR3 bases: TGTGCCAGCAGCTCCCCGGCAGGGAGCTATAATTCACCCCTCCACTTT. Full variable domain (remainder filled in from reference TRBV7-9 and TRBJ1-6): DTGVSQNPRHKITKRGQNVTFRCDPISEHNRLYWYRQTLGQGPEFLTYFQNEAQLEKSRLLSDRFSAERPKGSFSTLEIQRTEQGDSAMYLCASSSPAGSYNSPLHFGNGTRLTVT.

The count of this clone is one. The chain recombines TRBV27 with TRBJ2-2; D remains ambiguous. Germline assignment: CDR1 MNHEY and CDR2 SMNVEV (reference sequence). This CDR3 is 14 amino acids long. The germline V and J ends were trimmed by 3 bases and 6 bases, with 11 bases remaining between them. The CDR3 protein is CASSFRVSAGELFF. CDR3 bases: TGTGCCAGCAGTTTCCGAGTGAGTGCCGGGGAGCTGTTTTTT.

CDR3 DNA sequence: TGTGCCAGCAGCTTACTAGCGGATTCCTACAATGAGCAGTTCTTC. Its translation is CASSLLADSYNEQFF. The rearrangement joins TRBV5-4 to TRBJ2-1; TRBD2 aligns across 8 bases. In germline, CDR1 is SGHNT, CDR2 YYREEE (reference sequence). The CDR3 has 15 residues. Germline trimming cut 2 bases from V and 1 base from J; bases unmatched to any gene: 2.

The chain links TRBV10-2 to TRBJ1-1; D might be TRBD1 (5 bases). V was trimmed by 7 bases and J by 0 bases, leaving 9 bases between them. The CDR3 contains 13 residues. CDR1 is WSHSY and CDR2 is SAAADI in the germline V gene. The CDR3 loop reads CASTPTVNTEAFF. The CDR3 DNA follows: TGCGCCAGCACTCCGACAGTGAACACTGAAGCTTTCTTT.

The chain is built from TRBV2 and TRBJ1-3, with a tentative D call TRBD1 (6 bases). From germline, CDR1 is SNHLY and CDR2 FYNNEI. The CDR3 runs to 15 residues. V dropped 8 bases and J dropped 0 bases, with 14 bases sitting between them. The CDR3 bases are TGTGCCAGCCGGCATTACAGGGACTCTGGAAACACCATATATTTT. It yields the protein CASRHYRDSGNTIYF. Based on the CDR3 plus reference TRBV2 and TRBJ1-3, the full variable domain is EPEVTQTPSHQVTQMGQEVILRCVPISNHLYFYWYRQILGQKVEFLVSFYNNEISEKSEIFDDQFSVERPDGSNFTLKIRSTKLEDSAMYFCASRHYRDSGNTIYFGEGSWLTVV.

The CDR3, as DNA: TGCGCCAGCAGCCAAGAAAAGTCCTTCTGGCCCCAGGAAGAGTCCCTCCACTTT. This encodes CASSQEKSFWPQEESLHF. This chain connects TRBV4-1 to TRBJ1-6; D ambiguous. The CDR3 has 18 amino acids. The ends were cut back, 0 bases at V and 14 bases at J, with 26 bases in the middle. CDR1 is MGHRA, CDR2 YSYEKL, per germline.

The chain uses TRBV9 and TRBJ1-5; D is undetermined. Germline V CDR1 and CDR2: SGDLS, YYNGEE. This CDR3 comprises 15 residues. The V end lost 0 bases, the J end lost 2 bases, and 9 bases lay between the germline ends. The chain's CDR3 is CASSVGAGGNQPQHF. The CDR3 bases are TGTGCCAGCAGCGTAGGGGCGGGAGGCAATCAGCCCCAGCATTTT.

V is TRBV13 and J is TRBJ1-2; D remains ambiguous. Trimming stripped 2 bases from V and 8 bases from J, with 15 bases between. CDR1 and CDR2 (germline): PRHDT, FYEKMQ (reference sequence). CDR3 length: 14 amino acids. CDR3: CASSLRLTWRGYTF. The CDR3 DNA reads TGTGCCAGCAGCTTAAGGTTGACGTGGAGAGGCTACACCTTC.

V gene TRBV11-1 combines with J gene TRBJ2-5; D may be TRBD1 or TRBD2 (6 bases each). This CDR3 is 15 amino acids long. Germline V gives CDR1 SGHAT, CDR2 FQDESV (reference sequence). Deletions cut 7 bases from V and 2 bases from J, with 17 bases between. The CDR3: CASTLGGHRQETQYF. CDR3 coding DNA: TGTGCCAGCACTCTGGGGGGACACCGACAAGAGACCCAGTACTTC.

The chain links TRBV6-5 to TRBJ2-3; D tentatively fits TRBD1 or TRBD2 (6 bases each). Germline loops: CDR1 MNHEY, CDR2 SVGAGI. V lost 6 bases and J lost 2, with 9 bases in between. The CDR3 is made up of 13 amino acids. The CDR3, as DNA: TGTGCCAGCAGGCGGGACAACACAGATACGCAGTATTTT. Protein product: CASRRDNTDTQYF.

V is TRBV27 and J is TRBJ1-1, with TRBD1 matching over 8 bases. CDR3 length: 15 amino acids. Trimming took 3 bases from V and 4 from J; bases not matched to a gene: 7. Germline CDR1 is MNHEY and CDR2 is SMNVEV (reference sequence). CDR3 region: CASSFPDRAITEAFF. The CDR3, as DNA: TGTGCCAGCAGTTTCCCGGACAGGGCGATCACTGAAGCTTTCTTT.

The chain employs TRBV7-9 and TRBJ1-2; D is ambiguous. Per germline, CDR1 SEHNR and CDR2 FQNEAQ (reference sequence). The CDR3 length is 19 residues. V was trimmed by 1 base and J by 4 bases, leaving 25 bases between them. CDR3 nucleotide sequence: TGTGCCAGCAGCTTAGGTCCGCCCGGCAGGAGGGCAGTCCGCTATGGCTACACCTTC. It translates to CASSLGPPGRRAVRYGYTF.

Concerning this clone: Other nucleotide sequences from this sample produce the same CDR3. The rearrangement joins TRBV6-5 to TRBJ1-5, with D possibly TRBD1 on 6 matching bases. CDR1 and CDR2 from the germline V gene are MNHEY and SVGAGI. The CDR3 covers 15 residues. Trimming removed 5 bases at V and 4 bases at J, with 15 bases between. The CDR3 bases are TGTGCCAGCAGTCCCGACCGGGGGCTGAATCAGCCCCAGCATTTT. Translating gives CASSPDRGLNQPQHF.

V gene TRBV6-6 combines with J gene TRBJ1-1, with TRBD1 matching 12 bases. The CDR3 is 16 residues long. Germline loops: CDR1 MNHNY, CDR2 SVGAGI (reference sequence). The V and J ends lost 6 bases and 0 bases, in that order; junction bases with no gene match: 5. This CDR3 is CASSYGTGGMNTEAFF. CDR3 nucleotide sequence: TGTGCCAGCAGCTACGGGACAGGGGGCATGAACACTGAAGCTTTCTTT.

Comments on this clone: The junction differs from germline at one of its ends, possibly a read error. The J gene is TRBJ1-1, the V gene TRBV20-1, with TRBD1 as a possible D gene (5 bases). CDR1 is DFQATT, CDR2 SNEGSKA, per germline (reference sequence). The CDR3 spans 10 residues. In DNA, the CDR3 is TGTACTCGGGGGAATAGCAAGGCTTTCTTT. Protein: CTRGNSKAFF.

The V and J genes are TRBV11-2 and TRBJ1-3, with D uncertain. Per germline, CDR1 SGHAT and CDR2 FQNNGV. Trimming removed 1 base at V and 0 bases at J, with 7 bases between. The CDR3 is 15 amino acids. The CDR3 here is CASSLAHLSGNTIYF. The CDR3 DNA follows: TGTGCCAGCAGCTTAGCACACCTCTCTGGAAACACCATATATTTT.

The V gene is TRBV5-1, the J gene TRBJ2-3; 9 bases map to TRBD1. There are 14 residues in the CDR3. Germline V CDR1 and CDR2: SGHRS, YFSETQ. Trimming removed 4 bases from V and 4 bases from J; junction bases left unmatched: 4. CDR3 amino acids: CASSGTGYPDTQYF. The CDR3, as DNA: TGCGCCAGCAGCGGGACAGGGTACCCAGATACGCAGTATTTT.

V usage is TRBV5-4 and J usage is TRBJ1-2; D might be TRBD1 (5 bases). The CDR3 length is 14 residues. V shed 5 bases and J shed 5 bases, with 16 bases lying between them. Germline V gives CDR1 SGHNT, CDR2 YYREEE (reference sequence). The CDR3 DNA sequence: TGTGCCAGCAGTCTGGGGGGGATGAGATATGGCTACACCTTC. Its protein is CASSLGGMRYGYTF.

V is TRBV30 and J is TRBJ2-3; the match to TRBD1 covers 8 bases. This CDR3 has 15 amino acids. V gave up 2 bases and J gave up 2 bases; unmatched junction bases: 6. Germline CDR1 is GTSNPN and CDR2 is SVGIG (reference sequence). The CDR3: CAWSPGQANTDTQYF. As DNA, the CDR3 is TGTGCCTGGAGTCCGGGACAGGCGAACACAGATACGCAGTATTTT.

This clone came up a few times. J is TRBJ2-1 and V is TRBV15; D perhaps matches TRBD1 (5 bases). This CDR3 is 15 amino acids long. Germline V gene sequence: CDR1 LNHNV, CDR2 YYDKDF (reference sequence). Trimming left V 1 base short and J 6 bases short, with 13 bases between. CDR3 loop: CATSRARAGFNEQFF. DNA for the CDR3: TGTGCCACCAGCAGAGCTCGGGCAGGGTTCAATGAGCAGTTCTTC.

This chain joins TRBV5-1 and TRBJ1-4; no clear D. This CDR3 has 14 amino acids. V was clipped by 7 bases and J by 0 bases, with 10 bases between them. CDR1 and CDR2 (germline): SGHRS, YFSETQ. CDR3 sequence reads: CASCPTSTNEKLFF. The CDR3 DNA reads as TGCGCCAGCTGCCCGACTTCAACTAATGAAAAACTGTTTTTT.

This sequence joins TRBV9 and TRBJ2-1; TRBD2 is a possible D gene (6 bases). This CDR3 has 17 amino acids. V was shortened by 3 bases and J by 4 bases, with 20 bases between the two germline ends. CDR1 SGDLS and CDR2 YYNGEE come from the germline V gene. CDR3 amino acids: CASSERDGGRSYNEQFF. The CDR3 DNA is TGTGCCAGCAGCGAGAGAGACGGGGGAAGGTCATACAATGAGCAGTTCTTC.